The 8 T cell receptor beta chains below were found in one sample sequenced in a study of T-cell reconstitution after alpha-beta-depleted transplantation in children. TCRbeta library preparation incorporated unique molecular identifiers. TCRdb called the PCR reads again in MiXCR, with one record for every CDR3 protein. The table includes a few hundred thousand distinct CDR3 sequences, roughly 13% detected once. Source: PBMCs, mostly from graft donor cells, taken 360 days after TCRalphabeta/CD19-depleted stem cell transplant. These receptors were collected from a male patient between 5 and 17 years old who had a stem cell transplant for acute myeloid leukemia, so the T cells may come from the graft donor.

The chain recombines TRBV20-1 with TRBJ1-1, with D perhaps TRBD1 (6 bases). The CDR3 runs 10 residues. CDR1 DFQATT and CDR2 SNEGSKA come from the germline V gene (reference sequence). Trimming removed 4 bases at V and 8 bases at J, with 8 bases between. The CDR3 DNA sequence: TGCAGTGCTAAACAGGGAGAAGCTTTCTTT. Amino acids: CSAKQGEAFF.

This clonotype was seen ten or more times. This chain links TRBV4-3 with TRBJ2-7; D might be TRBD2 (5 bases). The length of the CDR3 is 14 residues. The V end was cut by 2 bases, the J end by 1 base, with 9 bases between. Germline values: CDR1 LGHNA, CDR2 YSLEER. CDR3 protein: CASSQLSGSYEQYF. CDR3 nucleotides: TGCGCCAGCAGCCAATTAAGCGGTTCCTACGAGCAGTACTTC.

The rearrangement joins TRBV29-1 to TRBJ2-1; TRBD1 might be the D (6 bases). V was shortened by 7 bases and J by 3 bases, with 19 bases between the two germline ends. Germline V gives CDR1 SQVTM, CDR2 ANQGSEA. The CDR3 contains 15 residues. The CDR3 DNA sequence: TGCAGCGGCACCGGGACACCGGGTGTCTACAATGAGCAGTTCTTC. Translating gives CSGTGTPGVYNEQFF.

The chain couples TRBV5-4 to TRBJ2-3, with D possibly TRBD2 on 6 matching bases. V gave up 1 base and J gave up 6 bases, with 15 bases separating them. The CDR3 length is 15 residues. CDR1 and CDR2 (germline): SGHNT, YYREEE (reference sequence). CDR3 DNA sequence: TGTGCCAGCAGCTTGTGGCGGGGTGGGGTGGATACGCAGTATTTT. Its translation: CASSLWRGGVDTQYF.

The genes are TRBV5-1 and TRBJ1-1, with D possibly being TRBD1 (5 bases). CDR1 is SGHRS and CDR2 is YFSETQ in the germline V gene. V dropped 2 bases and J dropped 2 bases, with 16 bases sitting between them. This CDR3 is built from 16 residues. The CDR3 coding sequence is TGCGCCAGCAGCTTATCATCGGGACTCCAAAACACTGAAGCTTTCTTT. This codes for CASSLSSGLQNTEAFF.

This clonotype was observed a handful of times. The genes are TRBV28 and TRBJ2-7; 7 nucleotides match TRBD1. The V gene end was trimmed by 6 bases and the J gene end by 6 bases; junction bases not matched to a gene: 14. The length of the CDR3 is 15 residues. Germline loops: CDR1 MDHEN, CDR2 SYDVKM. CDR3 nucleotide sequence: TGTGCCAGCAGATTTGGAGACAGGGCCGTTGGCGAGCAGTACTTC. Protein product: CASRFGDRAVGEQYF.

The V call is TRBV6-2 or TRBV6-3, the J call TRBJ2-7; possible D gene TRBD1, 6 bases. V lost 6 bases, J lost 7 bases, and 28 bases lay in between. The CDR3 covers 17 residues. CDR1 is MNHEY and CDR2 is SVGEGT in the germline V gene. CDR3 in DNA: TGTGCCAGCAGCCACCCCGGCAGGGGACCTCTGAAGGGAGAGCAGTACTTC. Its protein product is CASSHPGRGPLKGEQYF.

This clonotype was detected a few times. The CDR3 region is CASSPGGGQLLKGYGYTF. The CDR3, as DNA: TGTGCCAGCAGCCCTGGTGGGGGACAGCTCCTTAAAGGCTATGGCTACACCTTC. The rearrangement links TRBV4-2 to TRBJ1-2; TRBD1 agrees at 7 bases. The germline CDR1 and CDR2 sequences are LGHNA and YNFKEQ. V shed 4 bases and J 4 bases; nucleotides not matched to a gene: 18. The CDR3 is 18 amino acids.